This record concerns one T cell receptor beta chain sequence. Its antigen remains unidentified. Unrecorded immune exposure was likely among donors, who were nominally healthy when sampled. Looked up from germline, CDR1 is GTSNPN and CDR2 is SVGIG (reference sequence). The CDR3 is 15 amino acids. Deletions cut 2 bases from V and 0 bases from J, with 13 bases between. With 60 Vbeta and 13 Jbeta primers, the PCR was carried out. TCRdb's table, derived via immunoSEQ multiplex PCR, lists solely in-frame clones and lacks some. Here the sample spans fewer than 110,000 clones, roughly 80% being singletons. These data are taken from a study of cytomegalovirus exposure and HLA in healthy donors. General study points: It was reportedly the case that the classifier diagnosed cytomegalovirus status with high specificity and sensitivity. In an earlier analysis, productive rearrangement rates for most beta V segments clustered near 87% or 30%.

The rearrangement joins TRBV30 to TRBJ1-2; D gene ambiguous. The sequence derives from a man in his fifties or sixties in good health and CMV-seropositive. The sample taken for sequencing was PBMCs. For the CDR3, the DNA is TGTGCCTGGAGTCGTGGAGCCGGAACTAACTATGGCTACACCTTC. It codes for CAWSRGAGTNYGYTF.